The TCR beta chain described here comes from a study of blood T cell repertoires in COVID-19. Clones were read by immunoSEQ multiplex PCR, and TCRdb kept only the in-frame ones, dropping some. The table lists approximately 530,000 clones, approximately 88% of them singletons. Trimming cost V 4 bases and J 1 base, with 14 bases left between them. The germline V gene encodes CDR1 MNHEY and CDR2 SVGAGI. This CDR3 has 15 amino acids. J is TRBJ2-7 and V is TRBV6-5; perhaps TRBD2 as D (5 bases). Sequenced material: peripheral blood. This clonotype was sampled from a woman in her fifties or sixties with COVID-19, enrolled during active disease. CDR3 DNA sequence: TGTGCCAGCAGTTGGCTCTTCGGACTGTCCTACGAGCAGTACTTC. Protein product: CASSWLFGLSYEQYF.